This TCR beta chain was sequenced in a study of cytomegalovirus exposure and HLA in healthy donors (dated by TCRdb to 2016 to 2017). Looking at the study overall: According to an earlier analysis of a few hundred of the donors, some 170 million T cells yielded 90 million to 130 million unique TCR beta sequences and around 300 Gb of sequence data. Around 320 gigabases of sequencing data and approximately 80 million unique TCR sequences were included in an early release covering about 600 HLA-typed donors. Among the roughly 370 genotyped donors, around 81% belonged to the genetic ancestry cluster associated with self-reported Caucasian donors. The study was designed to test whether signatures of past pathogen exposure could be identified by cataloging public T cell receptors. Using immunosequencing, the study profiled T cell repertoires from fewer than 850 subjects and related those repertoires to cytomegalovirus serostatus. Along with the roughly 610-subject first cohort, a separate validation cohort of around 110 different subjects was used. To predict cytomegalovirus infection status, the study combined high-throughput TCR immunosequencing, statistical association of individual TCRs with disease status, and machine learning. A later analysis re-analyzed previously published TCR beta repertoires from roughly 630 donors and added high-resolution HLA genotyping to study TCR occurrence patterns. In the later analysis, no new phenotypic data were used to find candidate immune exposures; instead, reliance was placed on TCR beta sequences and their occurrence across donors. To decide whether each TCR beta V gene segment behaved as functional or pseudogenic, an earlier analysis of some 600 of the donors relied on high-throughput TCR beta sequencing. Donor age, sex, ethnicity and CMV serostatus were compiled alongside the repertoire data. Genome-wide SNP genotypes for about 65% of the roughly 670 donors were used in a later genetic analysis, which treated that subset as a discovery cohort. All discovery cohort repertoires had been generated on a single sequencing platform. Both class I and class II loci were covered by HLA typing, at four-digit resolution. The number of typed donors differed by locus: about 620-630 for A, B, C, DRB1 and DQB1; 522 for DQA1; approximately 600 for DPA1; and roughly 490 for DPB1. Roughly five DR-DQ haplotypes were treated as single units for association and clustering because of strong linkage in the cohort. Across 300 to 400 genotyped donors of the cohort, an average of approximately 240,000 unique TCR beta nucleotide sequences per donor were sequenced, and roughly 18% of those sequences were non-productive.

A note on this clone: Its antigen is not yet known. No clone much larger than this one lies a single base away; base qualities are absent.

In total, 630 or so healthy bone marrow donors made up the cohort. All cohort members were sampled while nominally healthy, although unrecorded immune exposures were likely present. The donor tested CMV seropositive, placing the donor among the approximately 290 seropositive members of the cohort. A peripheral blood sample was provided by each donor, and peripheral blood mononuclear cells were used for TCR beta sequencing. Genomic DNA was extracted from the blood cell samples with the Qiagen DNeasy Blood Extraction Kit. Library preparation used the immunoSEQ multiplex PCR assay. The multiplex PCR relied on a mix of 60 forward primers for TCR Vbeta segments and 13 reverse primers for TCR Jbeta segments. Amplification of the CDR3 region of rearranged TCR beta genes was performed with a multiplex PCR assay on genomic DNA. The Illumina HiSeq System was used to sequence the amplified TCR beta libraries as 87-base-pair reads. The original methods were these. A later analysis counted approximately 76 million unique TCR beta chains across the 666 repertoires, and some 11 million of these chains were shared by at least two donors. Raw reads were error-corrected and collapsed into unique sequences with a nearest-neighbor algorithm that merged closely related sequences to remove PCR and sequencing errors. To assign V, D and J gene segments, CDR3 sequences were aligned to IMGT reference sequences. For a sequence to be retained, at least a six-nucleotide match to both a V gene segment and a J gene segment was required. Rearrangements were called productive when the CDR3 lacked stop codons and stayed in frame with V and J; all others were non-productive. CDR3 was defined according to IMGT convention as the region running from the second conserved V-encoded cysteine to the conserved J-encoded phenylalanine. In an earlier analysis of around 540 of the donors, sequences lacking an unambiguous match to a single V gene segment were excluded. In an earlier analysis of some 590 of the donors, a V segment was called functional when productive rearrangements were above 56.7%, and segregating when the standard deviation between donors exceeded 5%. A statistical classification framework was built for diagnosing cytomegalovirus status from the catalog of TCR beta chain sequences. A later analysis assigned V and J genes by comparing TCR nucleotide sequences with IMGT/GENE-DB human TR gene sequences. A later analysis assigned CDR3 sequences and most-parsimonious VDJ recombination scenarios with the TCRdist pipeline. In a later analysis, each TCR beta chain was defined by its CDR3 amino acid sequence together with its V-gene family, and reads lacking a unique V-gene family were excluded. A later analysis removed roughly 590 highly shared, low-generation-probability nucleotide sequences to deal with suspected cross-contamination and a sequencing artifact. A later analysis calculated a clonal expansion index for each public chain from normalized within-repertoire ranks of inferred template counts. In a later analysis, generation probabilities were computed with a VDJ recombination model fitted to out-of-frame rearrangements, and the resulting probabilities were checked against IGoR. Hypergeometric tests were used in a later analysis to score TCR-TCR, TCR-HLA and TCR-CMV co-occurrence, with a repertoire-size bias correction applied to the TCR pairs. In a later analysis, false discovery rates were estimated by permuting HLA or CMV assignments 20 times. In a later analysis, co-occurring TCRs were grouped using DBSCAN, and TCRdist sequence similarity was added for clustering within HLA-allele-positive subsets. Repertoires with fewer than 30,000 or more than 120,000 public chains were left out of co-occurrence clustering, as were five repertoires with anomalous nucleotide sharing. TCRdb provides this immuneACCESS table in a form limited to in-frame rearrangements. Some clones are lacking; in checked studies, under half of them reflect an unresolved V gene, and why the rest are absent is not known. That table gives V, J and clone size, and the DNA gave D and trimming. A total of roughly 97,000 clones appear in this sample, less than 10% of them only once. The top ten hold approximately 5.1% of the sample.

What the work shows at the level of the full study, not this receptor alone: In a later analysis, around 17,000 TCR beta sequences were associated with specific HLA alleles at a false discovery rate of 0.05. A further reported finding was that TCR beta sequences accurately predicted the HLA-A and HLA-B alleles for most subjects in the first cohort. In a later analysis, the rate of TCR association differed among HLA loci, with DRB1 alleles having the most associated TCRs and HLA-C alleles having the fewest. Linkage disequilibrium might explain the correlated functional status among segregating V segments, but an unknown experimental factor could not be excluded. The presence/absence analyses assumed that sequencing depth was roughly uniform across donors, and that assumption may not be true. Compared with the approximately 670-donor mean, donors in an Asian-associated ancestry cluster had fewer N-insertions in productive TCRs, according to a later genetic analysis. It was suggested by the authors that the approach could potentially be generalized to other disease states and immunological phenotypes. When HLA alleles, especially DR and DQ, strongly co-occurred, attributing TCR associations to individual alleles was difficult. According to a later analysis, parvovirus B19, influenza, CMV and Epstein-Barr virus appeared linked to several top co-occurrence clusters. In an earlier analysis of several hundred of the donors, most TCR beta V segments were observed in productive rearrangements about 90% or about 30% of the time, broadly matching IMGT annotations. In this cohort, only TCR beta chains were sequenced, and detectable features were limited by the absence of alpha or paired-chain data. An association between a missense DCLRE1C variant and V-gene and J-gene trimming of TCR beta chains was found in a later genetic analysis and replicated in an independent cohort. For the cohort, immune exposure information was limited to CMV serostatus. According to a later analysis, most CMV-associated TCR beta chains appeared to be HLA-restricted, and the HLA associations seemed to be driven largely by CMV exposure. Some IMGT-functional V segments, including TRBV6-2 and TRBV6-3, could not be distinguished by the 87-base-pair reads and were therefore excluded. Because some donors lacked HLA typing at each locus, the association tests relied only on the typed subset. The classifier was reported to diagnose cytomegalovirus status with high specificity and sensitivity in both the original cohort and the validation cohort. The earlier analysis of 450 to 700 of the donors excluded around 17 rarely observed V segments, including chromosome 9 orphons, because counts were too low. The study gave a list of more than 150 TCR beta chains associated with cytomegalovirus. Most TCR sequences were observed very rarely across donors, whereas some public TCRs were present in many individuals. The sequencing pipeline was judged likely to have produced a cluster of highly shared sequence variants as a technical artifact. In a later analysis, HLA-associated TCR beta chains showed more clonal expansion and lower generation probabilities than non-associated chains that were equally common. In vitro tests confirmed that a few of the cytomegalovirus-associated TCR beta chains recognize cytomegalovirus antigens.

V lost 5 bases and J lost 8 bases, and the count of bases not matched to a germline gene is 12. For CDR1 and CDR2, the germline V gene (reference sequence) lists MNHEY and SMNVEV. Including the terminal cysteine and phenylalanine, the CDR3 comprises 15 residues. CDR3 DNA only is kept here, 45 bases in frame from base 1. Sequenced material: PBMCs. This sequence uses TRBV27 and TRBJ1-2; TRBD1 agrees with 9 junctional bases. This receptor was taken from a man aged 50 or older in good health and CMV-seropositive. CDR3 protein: CASSDPRTGVLGYTF. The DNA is TGTGCCAGCAGTGACCCCCGGACAGGGGTTTTAGGCTACACCTTC.